Listed below are T cell receptor beta chains from one sample, sequenced in a study of sequential checkpoint blockade in melanoma. Produced via immunoSEQ multiplex PCR; TCRdb's table is partial and in-frame only. The sample contains about 11,000 clones, about 29% of which appear only once. The sample consisted of tumor tissue (inferred from file names), taken from a patient given nivolumab and ipilimumab in sequence. The source is a human donor with melanoma. The CDR3 runs from the conserved cysteine through the conserved F or W. The order of the fields is V gene, J gene, CDR3 protein.

>TRBV5-1|TRBJ1-4
CASSLGTSPTNEKLFF
>TRBV5-1|TRBJ2-3
CASSLAGDSYMGTQYF
>TRBV30|TRBJ2-3
CAWSVRGTDTQYF
>TRBV7-5|TRBJ1-5
CASSLLGGGFNQPQHF
>TRBV7-7|TRBJ2-1
CASSSPGLAGGQPYNEQFF
>TRBV6-1|TRBJ2-7
CASSEAPGAGGGYEQYF
>TRBV29-1|TRBJ2-5
CSVYTGTGRTAQYF
>TRBV19|TRBJ1-1
CASSIRQGNTEAFF
>TRBV10-2|TRBJ2-7
CASRAPPYEQYF
>TRBV5-1|TRBJ1-2
CASSLVTGENYGYTF
>TRBV30|TRBJ1-5
CAWSPLGRGQPQHF
>TRBV10-2|TRBJ2-1
CASSDTLRLSYNEQFF
>TRBV19|TRBJ2-1
CASNSWGPGEQFF
>TRBV6-8|TRBJ2-2
CASSYGWRTGELFF
>TRBV7-1|TRBJ2-7
CASSGQGDHEQYF
>TRBV19|TRBJ1-2
CASSFPGSLANYGYTF
>TRBV11-3|TRBJ2-7
CASSLEVGSFGEQYF
>TRBV11-3|TRBJ2-1
CASSPGTNPYNEQFF
>TRBV11-3|TRBJ2-7
CASSPRAGQGYEQYF
>TRBV5-1|TRBJ2-1
CASSLVGLAGVNEQFF
>TRBV15|TRBJ1-4
CATSRVAATNEKLFF
>TRBV19|TRBJ2-2
CASSIRSAANTGELFF
>TRBV11-3|TRBJ1-2
CASSPPDWAYGYTF